The entry below gives a single T cell receptor beta chain sequence along with its context. Antigen: not known. This record belongs to a study of T cell responses to AZD1222 COVID-19 vaccine. The assay was immunoSEQ multiplex PCR, and TCRdb's table has in-frame clones only and misses some. This sample has around 80,000 clones, with over 75% found just once. Overall study findings and caveats: The donor cohort was predominantly white British with a female majority, and clonal diversity may have been underestimated. Unmutated variant regions are reportedly targeted by nearly half of spike-specific TCRs.

This TCR was sampled from an adult in good health. Sequenced here: peripheral blood, sampled on day 0 of AZD1222 vaccination.

The CDR3 protein is CASSEGLGESYEQYV. CDR3 nucleotides: TGCGCCAGCAGTGAGGGTTTAGGGGAATCCTACGAGCAGTACGTC. The gene calls are TRBV10-1 and TRBJ2-7; TRBD1 is a possible D gene (5 bases). Trimming removed 2 bases at V and 1 base at J, with 12 bases between. CDR3 length: 15 amino acids. Germline loops: CDR1 WNHNN, CDR2 SYGVQD (reference sequence).